The T cell receptor (beta chain) described here comes from a study of blood T cells in healthy people across ages. Sample-barcoded 5' priming and a J-beta primer mix drove a second PCR of roughly 6 to 12 cycles. One entry per CDR3 protein results from TCRdb running MiXCR on the 5' RACE reads. This table has about a million distinct CDR3 sequences, around 54% appearing once. The V gene end was trimmed by 2 bases and the J gene end by 5 bases; junction bases not matched to a gene: 7. This CDR3 has 15 amino acids. Germline V lookup: CDR1 SEHNR, CDR2 FQNEAQ (reference sequence). In this sample, this clonotype turned up a few times.

The chain uses TRBV7-9 and TRBJ2-5; TRBD2 aligns across 8 bases. The receptor comes from a woman aged 55 to 70 in good health. Sequenced input: blood. Here the CDR3 reads CASSLLGSGGETQYF. The CDR3 DNA reads as TGTGCCAGCAGCTTACTCGGGAGCGGGGGTGAGACCCAGTACTTC.